This TCR beta chain was profiled in a study of T cells in Graves' hyperthyroidism and ophthalmopathy. The study's findings and limits: Most clonotypes expanded in thyroid above 0.001 were likewise present in blood.

Patients having uncontrolled infection, another autoimmune disease, pregnancy or lactation were not included. The V and J ends lost 7 bases and 1 base, in that order; junction bases with no gene match: 15. Germline V gene lookup returns CDR1 MNHNS and CDR2 SASEGT. This CDR3 is built from 17 residues. Many counts were recorded for this clonotype. The antigen is unknown. It was RNA transcripts that yielded the amplified TCR beta CDR3 regions. HTBI primers drove first-round RT-PCR of the TCR CDR3. TCRdb processed the multiplex PCR reads anew with MiXCR; each CDR3 protein has one entry. Of a few hundred thousand distinct CDR3 sequences in the sample, around 18% are singletons; the top ten hold around 15%.

The chain joins TRBV6-1 to TRBJ1-1, with 7 bases aligning to TRBD1. Sequenced input: blood. This TCR was recovered from a woman aged 40 to 55 with Graves' ophthalmopathy. Here the CDR3 DNA reads TGTGCCAGCACCTCCCCCCACTCGACAGGGCGGAACACTGAAGCTTTCTTT. Amino acids: CASTSPHSTGRNTEAFF.